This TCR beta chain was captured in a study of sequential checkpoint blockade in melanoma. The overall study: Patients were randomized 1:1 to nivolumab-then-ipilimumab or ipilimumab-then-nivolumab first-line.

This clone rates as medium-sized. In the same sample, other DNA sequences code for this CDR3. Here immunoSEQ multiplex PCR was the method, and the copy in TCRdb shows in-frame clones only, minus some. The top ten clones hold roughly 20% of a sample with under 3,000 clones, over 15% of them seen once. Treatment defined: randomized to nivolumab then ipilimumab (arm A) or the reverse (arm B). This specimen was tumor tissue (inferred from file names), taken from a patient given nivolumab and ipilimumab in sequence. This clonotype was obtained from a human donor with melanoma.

In DNA form, the CDR3 reads TGTGCCAGCAGTCGCCCAGGGGGAGGGGGGGACACCGGGGAGCTGTTTTTT. Its translation: CASSRPGGGGDTGELFF. The V and J genes are TRBV6-8 and TRBJ2-2, with D perhaps matching TRBD1 or TRBD2 (7 bases each). Germline V gene lookup returns CDR1 MNHGY and CDR2 SAAAGT. CDR3 length: 17 amino acids. The V end lost 5 bases, the J end lost 3 bases, and 19 bases lay between the germline ends.